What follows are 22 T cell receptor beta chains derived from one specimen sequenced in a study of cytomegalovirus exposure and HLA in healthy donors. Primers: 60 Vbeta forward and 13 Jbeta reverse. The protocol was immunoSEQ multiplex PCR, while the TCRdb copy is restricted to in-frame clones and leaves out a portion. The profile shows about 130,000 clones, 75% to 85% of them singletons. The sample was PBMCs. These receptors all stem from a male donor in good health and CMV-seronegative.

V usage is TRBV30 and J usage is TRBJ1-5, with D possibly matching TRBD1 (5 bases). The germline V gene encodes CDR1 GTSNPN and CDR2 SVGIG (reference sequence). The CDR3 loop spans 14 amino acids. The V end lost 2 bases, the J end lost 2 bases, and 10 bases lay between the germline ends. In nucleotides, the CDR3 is TGTGCCTGGAGTAAGACAGTCGGCAATCAGCCCCAGCATTTT. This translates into CAWSKTVGNQPQHF.

CDR3 region: CASSLTDYNEQFF. DNA for the CDR3: TGTGCCAGCAGCCTGACAGACTACAATGAGCAGTTCTTC. The chain has TRBV9 and TRBJ2-1, with a tentative D call TRBD1 (5 bases). The CDR3 covers 13 residues. CDR1 and CDR2 from the germline V gene are SGDLS and YYNGEE. The germline V and J ends were trimmed by 4 bases and 3 bases, with 8 bases remaining between them.

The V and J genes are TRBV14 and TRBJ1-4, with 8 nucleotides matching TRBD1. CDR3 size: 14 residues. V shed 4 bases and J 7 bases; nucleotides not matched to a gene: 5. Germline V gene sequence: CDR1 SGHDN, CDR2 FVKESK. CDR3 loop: CASSRPGGREKLFF. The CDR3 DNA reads TGTGCCAGCAGCCGGCCAGGGGGCCGTGAAAAACTGTTTTTT.

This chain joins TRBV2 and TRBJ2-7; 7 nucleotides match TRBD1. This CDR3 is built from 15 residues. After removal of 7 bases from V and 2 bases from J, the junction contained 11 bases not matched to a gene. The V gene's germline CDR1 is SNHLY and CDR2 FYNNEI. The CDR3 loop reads CASNRDSLIPYEQYF. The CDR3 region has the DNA TGTGCCAGCAACCGGGACAGTCTTATCCCCTACGAGCAGTACTTC.

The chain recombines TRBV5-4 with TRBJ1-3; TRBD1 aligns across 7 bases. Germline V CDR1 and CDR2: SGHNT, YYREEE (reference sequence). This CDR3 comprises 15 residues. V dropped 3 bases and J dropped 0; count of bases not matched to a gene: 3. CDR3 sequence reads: CASSSGQTSGNTIYF. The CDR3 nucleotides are TGTGCCAGCAGCTCGGGACAGACCTCTGGAAACACCATATATTTT.

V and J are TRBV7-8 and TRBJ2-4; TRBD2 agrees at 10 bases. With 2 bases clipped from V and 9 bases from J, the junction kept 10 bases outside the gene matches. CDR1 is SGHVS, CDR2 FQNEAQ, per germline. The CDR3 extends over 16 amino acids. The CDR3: CASSLSLAGEAGIQYF. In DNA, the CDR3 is TGTGCCAGCAGCTTATCGCTAGCGGGGGAAGCGGGCATTCAGTACTTC. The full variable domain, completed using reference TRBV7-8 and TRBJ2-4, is GAGVSQSPRYKVAKRGQDVALRCDPISGHVSLFWYQQALGQGPEFLTYFQNEAQLDKSGLPSDRFFAERPEGSVSTLKIQRTQQEDSAVYLCASSLSLAGEAGIQYFGAGTRLSVL.

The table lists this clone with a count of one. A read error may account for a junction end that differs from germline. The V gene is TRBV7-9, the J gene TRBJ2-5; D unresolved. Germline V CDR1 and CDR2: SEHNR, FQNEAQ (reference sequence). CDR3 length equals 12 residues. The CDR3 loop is CSSSSSWETQYF. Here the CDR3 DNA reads TGTTCCAGCAGCTCAAGCTGGGAGACCCAGTACTTC. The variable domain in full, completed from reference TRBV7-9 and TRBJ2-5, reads DTGVSQNPRHKITKRGQNVTFRCDPISEHNRLYWYRQTLGQGPEFLTYFQNEAQLEKSRLLSDRFSAERPKGSFSTLEIQRTEQGDSAMYLCSSSSSWETQYFGPGTRLLVL.

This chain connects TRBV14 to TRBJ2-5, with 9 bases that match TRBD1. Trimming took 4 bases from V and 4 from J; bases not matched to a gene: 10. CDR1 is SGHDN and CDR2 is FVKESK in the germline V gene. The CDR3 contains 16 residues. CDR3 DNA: TGTGCCAGCAGCCGCCACCGGGACAGGGAAGGAGAGACCCAGTACTTC. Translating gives CASSRHRDREGETQYF.

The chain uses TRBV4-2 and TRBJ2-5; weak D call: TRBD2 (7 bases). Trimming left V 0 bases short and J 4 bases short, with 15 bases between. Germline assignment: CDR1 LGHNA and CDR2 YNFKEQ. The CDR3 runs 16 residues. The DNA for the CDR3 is TGTGCCAGCAGCCAAGATAAAAGGGGGGGCCGAGAGACCCAGTACTTC. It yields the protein CASSQDKRGGRETQYF.

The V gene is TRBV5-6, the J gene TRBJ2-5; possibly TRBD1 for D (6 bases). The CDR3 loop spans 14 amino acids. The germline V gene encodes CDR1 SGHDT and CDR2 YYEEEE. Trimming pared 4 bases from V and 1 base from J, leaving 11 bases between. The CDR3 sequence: CASSSRDTQETQYF. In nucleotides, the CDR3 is TGTGCCAGCAGCAGCCGGGACACCCAAGAGACCCAGTACTTC. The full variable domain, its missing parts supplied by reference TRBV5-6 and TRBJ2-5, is DAGVTQSPTHLIKTRGQQVTLRCSPKSGHDTVSWYQQALGQGPQFIFQYYEEEERQRGNFPDRFSGHQFPNYSSELNVNALLLGDSALYLCASSSRDTQETQYFGPGTRLLVL.

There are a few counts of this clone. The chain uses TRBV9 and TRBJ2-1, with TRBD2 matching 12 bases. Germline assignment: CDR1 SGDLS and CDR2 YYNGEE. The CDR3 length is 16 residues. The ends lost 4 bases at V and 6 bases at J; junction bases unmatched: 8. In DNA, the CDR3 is TGTGCCAGCAGCTTGCTAGCGGGGGGGGGAGCCAATGAGCAGTTCTTC. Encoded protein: CASSLLAGGGANEQFF.

The CDR3: CASSRTSDRLSSYNSPLHF. The CDR3 DNA is TGTGCCAGCAGCCGAACCTCGGACAGGTTGAGCTCCTATAATTCACCCCTCCACTTT. The rearrangement joins TRBV11-2 to TRBJ1-6, with 7 bases matching TRBD1. Germline V lookup: CDR1 SGHAT, CDR2 FQNNGV. The CDR3 length is 19 residues. J lost 0 bases, V lost 5 bases, and 13 bases had no gene match.

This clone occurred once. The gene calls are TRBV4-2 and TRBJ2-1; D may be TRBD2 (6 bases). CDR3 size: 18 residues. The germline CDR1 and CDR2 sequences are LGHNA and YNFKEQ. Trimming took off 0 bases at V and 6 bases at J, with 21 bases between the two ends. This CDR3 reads CASSQDWEEFPRINEQFF. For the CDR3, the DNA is TGTGCCAGCAGCCAAGATTGGGAGGAGTTTCCTAGAATCAATGAGCAGTTCTTC.

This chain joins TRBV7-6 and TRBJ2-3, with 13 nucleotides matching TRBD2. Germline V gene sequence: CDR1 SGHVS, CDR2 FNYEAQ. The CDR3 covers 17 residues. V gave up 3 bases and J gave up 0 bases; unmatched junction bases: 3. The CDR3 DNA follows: TGTGCCAGCAGCTTGACTAGCGGGGGGCTGAGCACAGATACGCAGTATTTT. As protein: CASSLTSGGLSTDTQYF.

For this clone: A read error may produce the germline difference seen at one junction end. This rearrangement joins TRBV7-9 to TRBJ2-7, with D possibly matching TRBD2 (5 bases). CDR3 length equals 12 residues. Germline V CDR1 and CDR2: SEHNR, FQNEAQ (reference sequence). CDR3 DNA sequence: TGTTCCAGCAGCTTCGGGGCCTACGAGCAGTACTTC. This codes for CSSSFGAYEQYF. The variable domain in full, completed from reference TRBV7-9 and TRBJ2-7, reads DTGVSQNPRHKITKRGQNVTFRCDPISEHNRLYWYRQTLGQGPEFLTYFQNEAQLEKSRLLSDRFSAERPKGSFSTLEIQRTEQGDSAMYLCSSSFGAYEQYFGPGTRLTVT.

In DNA form, the CDR3 reads TGTGCCAGCAGCTCCCACGGGAGGGGGAACACCGGGGAGCTGTTTTTT. This codes for CASSSHGRGNTGELFF. This rearrangement joins TRBV5-4 to TRBJ2-2, with 8 bases aligning to TRBD2. Germline V lookup: CDR1 SGHNT, CDR2 YYREEE (reference sequence). The CDR3 contains 16 residues. The V and J ends lost 3 bases and 1 base, in that order; junction bases with no gene match: 5. Together with reference TRBV5-4 and TRBJ2-2, the CDR3 gives the full variable domain: ETGVTQSPTHLIKTRGQQVTLRCSSQSGHNTVSWYQQALGQGPQFIFQYYREEENGRGNFPPRFSGLQFPNYSSELNVNALELDDSALYLCASSSHGRGNTGELFFGEGSRLTVL.

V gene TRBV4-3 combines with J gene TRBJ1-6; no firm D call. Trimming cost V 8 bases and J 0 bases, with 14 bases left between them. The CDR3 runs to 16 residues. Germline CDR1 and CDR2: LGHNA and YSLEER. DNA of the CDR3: TGCGCCAGCCGAAGGACTGGAGGCTCCTATAATTCACCCCTCCACTTT. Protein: CASRRTGGSYNSPLHF.

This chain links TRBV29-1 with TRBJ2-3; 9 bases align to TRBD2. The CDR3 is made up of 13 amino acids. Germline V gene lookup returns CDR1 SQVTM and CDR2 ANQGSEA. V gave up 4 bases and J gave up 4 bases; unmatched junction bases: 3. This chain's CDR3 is CSVGLAASDTQYF. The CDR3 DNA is TGCAGCGTTGGACTAGCGGCTTCAGATACGCAGTATTTT.

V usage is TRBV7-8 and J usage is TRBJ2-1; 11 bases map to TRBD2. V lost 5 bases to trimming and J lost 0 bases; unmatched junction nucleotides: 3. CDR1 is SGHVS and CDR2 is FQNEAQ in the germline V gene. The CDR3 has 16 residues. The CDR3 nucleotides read TGTGCCAGCAGCCGTACTAGCGGGAGCTCCTACAATGAGCAGTTCTTC. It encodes CASSRTSGSSYNEQFF.

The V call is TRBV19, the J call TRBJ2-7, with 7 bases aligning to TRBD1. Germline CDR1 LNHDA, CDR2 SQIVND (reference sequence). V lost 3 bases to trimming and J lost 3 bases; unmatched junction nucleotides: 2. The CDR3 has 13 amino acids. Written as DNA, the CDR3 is TGTGCCAGTAGTATGACAGGGATCTACGAGCAGTACTTC. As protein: CASSMTGIYEQYF. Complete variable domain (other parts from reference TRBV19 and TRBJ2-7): DGGITQSPKYLFRKEGQNVTLSCEQNLNHDAMYWYRQDPGQGLRLIYYSQIVNDFQKGDIAEGYSVSREKKESFPLTVTSAQKNPTAFYLCASSMTGIYEQYFGPGTRLTVT.

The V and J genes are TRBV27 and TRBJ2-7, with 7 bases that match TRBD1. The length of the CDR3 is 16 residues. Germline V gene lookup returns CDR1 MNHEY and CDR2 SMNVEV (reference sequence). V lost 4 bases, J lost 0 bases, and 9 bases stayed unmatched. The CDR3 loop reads CASSSGQKTFSYEQYF. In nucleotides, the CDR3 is TGTGCCAGCAGTTCGGGACAGAAAACCTTCTCCTACGAGCAGTACTTC.

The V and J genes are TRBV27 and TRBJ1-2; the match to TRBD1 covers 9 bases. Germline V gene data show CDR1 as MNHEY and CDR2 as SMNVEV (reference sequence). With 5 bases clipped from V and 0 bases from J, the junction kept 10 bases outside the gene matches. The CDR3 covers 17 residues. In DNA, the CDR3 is TGTGCCAGCAGTCACTCCAGACAGGGGGGAGCTAACTATGGCTACACCTTC. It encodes CASSHSRQGGANYGYTF.